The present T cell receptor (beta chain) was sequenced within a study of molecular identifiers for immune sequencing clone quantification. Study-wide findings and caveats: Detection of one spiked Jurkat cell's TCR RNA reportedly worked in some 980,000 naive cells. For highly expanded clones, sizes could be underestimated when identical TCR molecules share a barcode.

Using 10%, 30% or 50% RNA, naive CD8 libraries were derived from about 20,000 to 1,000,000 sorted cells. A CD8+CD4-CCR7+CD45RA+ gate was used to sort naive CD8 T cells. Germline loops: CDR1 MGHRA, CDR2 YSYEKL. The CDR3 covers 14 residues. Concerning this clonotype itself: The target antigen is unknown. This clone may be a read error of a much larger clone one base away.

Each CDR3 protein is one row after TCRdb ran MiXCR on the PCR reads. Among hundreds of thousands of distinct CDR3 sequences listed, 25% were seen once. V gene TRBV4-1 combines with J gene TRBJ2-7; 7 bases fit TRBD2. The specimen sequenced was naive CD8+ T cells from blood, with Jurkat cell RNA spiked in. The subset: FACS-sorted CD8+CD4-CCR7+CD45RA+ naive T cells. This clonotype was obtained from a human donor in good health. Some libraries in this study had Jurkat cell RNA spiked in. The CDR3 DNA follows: TGCACCAGCAGTCAAACGGGGGGTCAGTACGAGCAGTACTTC. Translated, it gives CTSSQTGGQYEQYF.